The rows below give T cell receptor beta chains drawn from one sample of a study of blood T cell repertoires in COVID-19. Sequencing was performed with immunoSEQ multiplex PCR; in TCRdb, only in-frame clones are kept and a portion is missing. The sample shows some 200,000 clones, approximately 80% of them seen only once. Specimen: peripheral blood. The receptors derive from a human donor with acute or convalescent COVID-19. The donor label of this sample is uncertain. Each CDR3 is given with its conserved first and last residue. Fields, in order: CDR3 protein, CDR3 DNA, V gene, J gene, D gene, clone size. A D gene is named only where the DNA matches it firmly. The listing skips clone size in some rows; elsewhere it reads once, few, many or a size class.

CASSWGQGRDEQYF	TGTGCCAGCAGCTGGGGGCAGGGGCGAGACGAGCAGTACTTC	TRBV5-4	TRBJ2-7	.	.
CASSPVGGLTDTQYF	TGTGCCAGCAGCCCCGTCGGTGGACTCACAGATACGCAGTATTTT	TRBV14	TRBJ2-3	.	.
CASSLEGGVGNEQYF	TGTGCCAGCAGCTTGGAAGGCGGGGTGGGGAACGAGCAGTACTTC	TRBV5-5	TRBJ2-7	.	once
CASSPRGPGEQYF	TGTGCCAGCAGCCCCAGGGGGCCTGGAGAGCAGTACTTC	TRBV7-6	TRBJ2-7	TRBD1	.
CSVSFSYGYTF	TGCAGCGTCTCTTTTAGCTATGGCTACACCTTC	TRBV29-1	TRBJ1-2	.	.
CASSRTGMNTEAFF	TGTGCCAGCAGCCGGACAGGAATGAACACTGAAGCTTTCTTT	TRBV6-5	TRBJ1-1	TRBD1	.
CASSVGVAGGPYNEQFF	TGTGCCAGCAGCGTAGGTGTCGCGGGAGGGCCCTACAATGAGCAGTTCTTC	TRBV9	TRBJ2-1	TRBD2	once
CASSLRGAGKTQYF	TGTGCCAGCAGCTTACGCGGGGCGGGAAAGACCCAGTACTTC	TRBV7-8	TRBJ2-5	.	.
CAWGALPGREYGGELFF	TGTGCCTGGGGCGCGCTGCCGGGGCGGGAGTATGGCGGGGAGCTGTTTTTT	TRBV30	TRBJ2-2	TRBD2	.
CASSLTGARETQYF	TGTGCCAGCAGCTTGACAGGGGCCCGGGAGACCCAGTACTTC	TRBV5-4	TRBJ2-5	TRBD1	once
CASSQEGGSYTF	TGTGCCAGCAGCCAAGAGGGGGGAAGCTACACCTTC	TRBV14	TRBJ1-2	.	.
CASSATENYGYTF	TGTGCCAGCAGCGCGACAGAGAACTATGGCTACACCTTC	TRBV5-8	TRBJ1-2	.	.
CASSYAGRNQPQHF	TGTGCCAGCAGTTACGCCGGGAGGAATCAGCCCCAGCATTTT	TRBV6-5	TRBJ1-5	.	.
CASSESGGYGYTF	TGTGCCAGCAGTGAATCAGGGGGGTATGGCTACACCTTC	TRBV6-1	TRBJ1-2	TRBD1	.
CATSDSRGGYTF	TGTGCCACCAGTGATTCAAGGGGGGGCTACACCTTC	TRBV24-1	TRBJ1-2	.	.
CASTRTDSPLHF	TGTGCCAGCACTAGGACAGATTCACCCCTCCACTTT	TRBV6-5	TRBJ1-6	.	.
CSVGGWREQYF	TGCAGCGTCGGGGGTTGGAGGGAGCAGTACTTC	TRBV29-1	TRBJ2-7	.	.
CASSVGSGLSNEQFF	TGTGCCAGCAGCGTAGGAAGCGGGCTATCCAATGAGCAGTTCTTC	TRBV9	TRBJ2-1	.	.
CATSDWTRGNTGELFF	TGTGCCACCAGTGATTGGACTAGGGGCAACACCGGGGAGCTGTTTTTT	TRBV24-1	TRBJ2-2	TRBD2	.
CASSPGPRSSYNEQFF	TGCGCCAGCAGCCCCGGCCCTAGAAGCTCCTACAATGAGCAGTTCTTC	TRBV4-1	TRBJ2-1	.	.
CASSFRQGAQADTQYF	TGTGCCAGCAGCTTTCGACAGGGGGCGCAGGCGGATACGCAGTATTTT	TRBV5-8	TRBJ2-3	TRBD1	.
CASSEDGVVAFF	TGTGCCAGCAGTGAAGACGGGGTGGTAGCTTTCTTT	TRBV2	TRBJ1-1	.	.
CAISPGTSGYNEQFF	TGTGCCATCAGCCCCGGGACTAGCGGGTACAATGAGCAGTTCTTC	TRBV10-3	TRBJ2-1	TRBD2	few
CASRAVTEKSASNQPQHF	TGTGCCAGTAGAGCCGTGACAGAAAAATCCGCCAGCAATCAGCCCCAGCATTTT	TRBV19	TRBJ1-5	.	.
CASSLTGTSGRTDTQYF	TGTGCCAGCAGCTTAACAGGGACTAGCGGGAGGACAGATACGCAGTATTTT	TRBV7-3	TRBJ2-3	TRBD2	few
CASSLSGTSGSGDEQFF	TGTGCCAGCAGCTTAAGTGGGACTAGCGGGAGTGGGGATGAGCAGTTCTTC	TRBV7-2	TRBJ2-1	TRBD2	.
CASSLGLDNSPLHF	TGTGCCAGCAGCTTGGGTCTCGATAATTCACCCCTCCACTTT	TRBV5-4	TRBJ1-6	.	.
CASSLGTSGSYEQYF	TGTGCCAGCAGCTTAGGGACTAGCGGCTCCTACGAGCAGTACTTC	TRBV7-8	TRBJ2-7	TRBD2	.
CASMELLVSGYTF	TGTGCCAGCATGGAGCTCCTCGTGAGCGGCTACACCTTC	TRBV6-5	TRBJ1-2	.	once
CASGAVPYTQYF	TGTGCCAGCGGAGCGGTGCCGTATACGCAGTATTTT	TRBV27	TRBJ2-3	.	.
CASRIRGREKLFF	TGTGCCAGCAGGATCAGGGGGCGTGAAAAACTGTTTTTT	TRBV6-6	TRBJ1-4	TRBD1	.
CASSLGGLQETQYF	TGTGCCAGCAGCTTAGGGGGCCTGCAAGAGACCCAGTACTTC	TRBV7-2	TRBJ2-5	.	.
CAWSKGQGTGNQPQHF	TGTGCCTGGAGCAAAGGACAGGGCACGGGCAATCAGCCCCAGCATTTT	TRBV30	TRBJ1-5	TRBD1	.
CASSSGTGELFF	TGTGCCAGCAGCTCGGGCACCGGGGAGCTGTTTTTT	TRBV13	TRBJ2-2	.	.
CASTVPSTATQYF	TGTGCCAGCACCGTCCCTAGCACCGCGACCCAGTACTTC	TRBV6-5	TRBJ2-5	.	.
CASSESSGSDTQYF	TGCGCCAGCAGTGAGTCAAGCGGGTCGGATACGCAGTATTTT	TRBV10-1	TRBJ2-3	.	.
CASSPTQLREPQHF	TGTGCCAGCAGTCCGACCCAACTGAGGGAGCCCCAGCATTTT	TRBV6-2/TRBV6-3	TRBJ1-5	.	.
CASRREGDNSPLHF	TGTGCCAGCCGGCGAGAGGGAGATAATTCACCCCTCCACTTT	TRBV2	TRBJ1-6	.	.
CASSEAGPNQPQHF	TGTGCCAGCAGTGAAGCGGGGCCCAATCAGCCCCAGCATTTT	TRBV25-1	TRBJ1-5	.	.
CASSQDRGLTIYNEQFF	TGCGCCAGCAGCCAAGATCGGGGACTGACGATTTACAATGAGCAGTTCTTC	TRBV4-1	TRBJ2-1	.	.
CASSLGTGVMNTEAFF	TGCGCCAGCAGCTTGGGCACGGGGGTAATGAACACTGAAGCTTTCTTT	TRBV5-1	TRBJ1-1	.	.
CASSFVPGSSTDTQYF	TGCGCCAGCAGCTTTGTGCCGGGGTCTAGCACAGATACGCAGTATTTT	TRBV5-1	TRBJ2-3	.	.
CASRPRDRGSYGYTF	TGTGCCAGTAGGCCCCGGGACAGGGGATCCTATGGCTACACCTTC	TRBV19	TRBJ1-2	TRBD1	.
CASSLSFNYGYTF	TGTGCCAGCAGCTTATCGTTTAACTATGGCTACACCTTC	TRBV7-9	TRBJ1-2	.	.
CASSFGTGAMYYEQYF	TGTGCCAGCAGCTTCGGCACAGGGGCCATGTACTACGAGCAGTACTTC	TRBV11-2	TRBJ2-7	TRBD1	.
CASSPPGQGARGEKLFF	TGTGCCAGCAGCCCCCCGGGACAGGGGGCGCGAGGGGAAAAACTGTTTTTT	TRBV3-1/TRBV3-2	TRBJ1-4	TRBD1	.
CASSPGGAEGNTEAFF	TGTGCCAGCAGCCCGGGGGGGGCAGAAGGGAACACTGAAGCTTTCTTT	TRBV5-4	TRBJ1-1	.	.
CASSVEQGRSGELFF	TGTGCCAGCAGTGTGGAACAGGGGCGGTCCGGGGAGCTGTTTTTT	TRBV2	TRBJ2-2	TRBD1	.
CASSTTGVTNEQFF	TGTGCCAGCAGCACAACGGGGGTTACGAATGAGCAGTTCTTC	TRBV7-9	TRBJ2-1	.	once